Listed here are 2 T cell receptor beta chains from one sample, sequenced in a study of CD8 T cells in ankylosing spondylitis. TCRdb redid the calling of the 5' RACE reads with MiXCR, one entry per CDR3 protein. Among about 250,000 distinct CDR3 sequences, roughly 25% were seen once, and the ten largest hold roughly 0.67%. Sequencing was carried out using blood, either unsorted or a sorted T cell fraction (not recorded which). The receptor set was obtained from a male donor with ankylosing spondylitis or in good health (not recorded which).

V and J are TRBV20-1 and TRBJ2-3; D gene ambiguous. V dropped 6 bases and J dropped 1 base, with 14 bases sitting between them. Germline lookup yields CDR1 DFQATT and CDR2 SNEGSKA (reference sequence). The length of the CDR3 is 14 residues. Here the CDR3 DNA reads TGCAGTGCCGTTGTGGGAAGGGGCACAGATACGCAGTATTTT. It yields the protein CSAVVGRGTDTQYF.

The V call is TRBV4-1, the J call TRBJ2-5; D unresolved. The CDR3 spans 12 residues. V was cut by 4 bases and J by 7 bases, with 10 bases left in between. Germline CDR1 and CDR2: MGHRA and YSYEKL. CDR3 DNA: TGCGCCAGCAGCCTCCCATCGGGGACCCAGTACTTC. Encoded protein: CASSLPSGTQYF.